The clone carrying this TCR beta chain was recorded many times. This record belongs to a study of early T cells in non-severe SARS-CoV-2 infection. Study-wide context: The chains were unpaired, and the sequenced material was bulk RNA from unsorted whole blood.

Individual cDNA molecules received unique molecular identifiers during library preparation. A single record per CDR3 protein comes from TCRdb applying MiXCR to the 5' RACE reads. This sample has 69,000 or so distinct CDR3 sequences, with roughly 4.9% found just once. Unmatched junction bases numbered 9, after V lost 6 bases and J lost 0 bases. CDR3 length: 16 amino acids. This clonotype was sampled from an adult who was a healthcare worker with PCR-confirmed SARS-CoV-2 infection or an uninfected control (not recorded which). The donor label of this sample is uncertain. This chain uses TRBV12-3 or TRBV12-4 with TRBJ2-3, with 7 nucleotides matching TRBD1. Sequences were derived from whole blood, sampled at baseline. The CDR3 region is CASSPYRGASTDTQYF. The CDR3 coding sequence is TGTGCCAGCAGCCCATACAGGGGAGCTAGCACAGATACGCAGTATTTT.